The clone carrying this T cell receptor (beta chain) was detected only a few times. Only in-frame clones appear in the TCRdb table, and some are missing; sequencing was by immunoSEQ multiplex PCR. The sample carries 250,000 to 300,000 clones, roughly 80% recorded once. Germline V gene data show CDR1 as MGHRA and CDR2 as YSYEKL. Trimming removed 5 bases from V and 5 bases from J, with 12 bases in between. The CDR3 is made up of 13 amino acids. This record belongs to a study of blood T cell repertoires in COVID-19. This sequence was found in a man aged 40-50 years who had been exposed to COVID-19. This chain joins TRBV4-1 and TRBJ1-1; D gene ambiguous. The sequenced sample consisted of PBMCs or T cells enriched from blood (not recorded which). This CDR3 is CASSDFEETEAFF. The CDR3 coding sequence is TGCGCCAGCAGCGACTTTGAGGAGACTGAAGCTTTCTTT.